The 13 T cell receptor beta chains given below trace back to one sample, sequenced in a study of response to subunit inactivated influenza vaccine. TCRdb redid the calling of the RT-PCR reads with MiXCR, one entry per CDR3 protein. The sample lists 700,000 to 900,000 distinct CDR3 sequences; approximately 22% were seen once. The source material was PBMCs from blood, sampled around 5 days after vaccination. These receptors originate from a man aged 50 or older who received an inactivated influenza vaccine.

V usage is TRBV9 and J usage is TRBJ1-2, with D tentatively TRBD1 (6 bases). The CDR3 length is 16 residues. CDR1 and CDR2 (germline): SGDLS, YYNGEE. Trimming removed 3 bases at V and 1 base at J, with 16 bases between. In nucleotides, the CDR3 is TGTGCCAGCAGCGAGGCCGGGACACCTCGTAACTATGGCTACACCTTC. Protein sequence: CASSEAGTPRNYGYTF.

This clonotype showed up just a few times. The chain has TRBV6-2 or TRBV6-3 and TRBJ2-2, with D possibly being TRBD1 (6 bases). Germline V gene lookup returns CDR1 MNHEY and CDR2 SVGEGT. V gave up 5 bases and J gave up 4 bases, with 11 bases separating them. The CDR3 extends over 14 amino acids. The CDR3 reads CASSGGQITGELFF. CDR3 nucleotide sequence: TGTGCCAGCAGTGGGGGACAAATCACCGGGGAGCTGTTTTTT.

This clonotype was found a few times. Here the CDR3 DNA reads TGCGCCAGCAGCCAAGTCGATAGCGGGAATGAGCAGTTCTTC. It is translated as CASSQVDSGNEQFF. This chain links TRBV4-1 with TRBJ2-1, with 7 positions matching TRBD2. The V gene end was trimmed by 1 base and the J gene end by 7 bases; junction bases not matched to a gene: 4. The CDR3 runs to 14 residues. Germline CDR1 and CDR2: MGHRA and YSYEKL.

Ten or more counts support this clonotype. The chain joins TRBV12-3 or TRBV12-4 to TRBJ1-1; the D is unclear. There are 12 residues in the CDR3. Trimming pared 2 bases from V and 1 base from J, leaving 2 bases between. CDR3 loop: CASSLKNTEAFF. The CDR3, as DNA: TGTGCCAGCAGTTTAAAGAACACTGAAGCTTTCTTT.

V is TRBV6-1 and J is TRBJ2-5; unclear D gene. V was cut by 6 bases and J by 3 bases, with 20 bases left in between. Germline CDR1 MNHNS, CDR2 SASEGT. The CDR3 has 16 residues. The CDR3 spells CASSLNLITTEETQYF. Written as DNA, the CDR3 is TGTGCCAGCAGCCTTAACCTTATAACTACAGAAGAGACCCAGTACTTC.

The chain uses TRBV10-2 and TRBJ1-1; D not certain. V lost 2 bases and J 10 bases, leaving 11 bases between the germline ends. The germline gives CDR1 WSHSY, CDR2 SAAADI. CDR3 length: 12 amino acids. Here the CDR3 DNA reads TGCGCCAGCAGTGAGCCCCGGGCCCGAGCTTTCTTT. Translating it yields CASSEPRARAFF.

V and J are TRBV6-2 or TRBV6-3 and TRBJ2-7, with D unclear. The V gene's germline CDR1 is MNHEY and CDR2 SVGEGT. The CDR3 runs to 14 residues. Trimming removed 0 bases at V and 7 bases at J, with 13 bases between. The CDR3 DNA is TGTGCCAGCAGTTACTCGATAGCCTTCAAGGAGCAGTACTTC. It encodes CASSYSIAFKEQYF.

The chain recombines TRBV4-2 with TRBJ2-1, with unresolved D. Trimming left V 1 base short and J 7 bases short, with 8 bases between. This CDR3 comprises 13 residues. Germline assignment: CDR1 LGHNA and CDR2 YNFKEQ. As DNA, the CDR3 is TGTGCCAGCAGCCAAGTAGGCCTGAATGAGCAGTTCTTC. Amino acids: CASSQVGLNEQFF.

The table lists this clonotype with a few counts. This rearrangement joins TRBV28 to TRBJ2-7; tentatively, D is TRBD1 (6 bases). The CDR3 totals 14 residues. CDR1 is MDHEN and CDR2 is SYDVKM in the germline V gene. The V end lost 6 bases, the J end lost 6 bases, and 18 bases lay between the germline ends. CDR3 coding DNA: TGTGCCAGCAGACAGGGATTCCGAACGCTCGAGCAGTACTTC. The encoded protein is CASRQGFRTLEQYF.

The J gene is TRBJ1-1, the V gene TRBV18; possibly TRBD1 for D (6 bases). The germline CDR1 and CDR2 sequences are KGHSH and LQKENI. The ends were cut back, 2 bases at V and 5 bases at J, with 15 bases in the middle. There are 15 residues in the CDR3. The CDR3 sequence is CASSPIQGIGTEAFF. The CDR3 nucleotides read TGTGCCAGCTCACCAATACAGGGTATTGGGACTGAAGCTTTCTTT.

CDR3 region: CASSTTGVQETQYF. The CDR3 bases are TGCGCCAGCAGCACGACAGGGGTCCAAGAGACCCAGTACTTC. The chain couples TRBV5-1 to TRBJ2-5; TRBD1 matches at 8 bases. J lost 1 base, V lost 4 bases, and 3 bases had no gene match. Germline CDR1 is SGHRS and CDR2 is YFSETQ. This CDR3 is built from 14 residues.

The V call is TRBV7-8, the J call TRBJ2-1, with 8 positions matching TRBD2. The CDR3 is 15 residues long. The ends lost 4 bases at V and 8 bases at J; junction bases unmatched: 10. The germline V gene encodes CDR1 SGHVS and CDR2 FQNEAQ. The CDR3 bases are TGTGCCAGCAGCTCCCCCCGGGGGGGGAGGGATGAGCAGTTCTTC. It translates to CASSSPRGGRDEQFF.

V usage is TRBV29-1 and J usage is TRBJ2-3; D call uncertain. Trimming took 4 bases from V and 0 from J, leaving 11 bases between them. This CDR3 region has 14 residues. Germline values: CDR1 SQVTM, CDR2 ANQGSEA. Here the CDR3 reads CSVVKACSTDTQYF. The CDR3 DNA sequence: TGCAGCGTTGTTAAAGCGTGTAGCACAGATACGCAGTATTTT.